This entry lists 31 T cell receptor beta chains sequenced from one sample in a study of identical twins. TCRdb re-analysed the 5' RACE reads in MiXCR, keeping a single row per CDR3 protein. In the table there are more than 200,000 distinct CDR3 sequences, less than 9.5% of which are singletons. The sample comprised memory (CD45RO+) T cells sorted from blood. These receptors all come from a woman younger than 35 in good health.

The chain recombines TRBV7-3 with TRBJ1-2; TRBD1 agrees at 8 bases. The CDR3 has 13 amino acids. The J segment lost 5 bases and the V segment lost 5 bases, leaving 4 bases of the junction unmatched. Germline V gene lookup returns CDR1 SGHTA and CDR2 FQGTGA. The CDR3, as DNA: TGTGCCAGCAGCCGGGGACAGGAATATGGCTACACCTTC. Amino acids: CASSRGQEYGYTF.

This clonotype was detected a few times. The J gene is TRBJ2-1, the V gene TRBV11-2; D uncertain. The germline V gene encodes CDR1 SGHAT and CDR2 FQNNGV. Trimming cost V 0 bases and J 15 bases, with 15 bases left between them. The CDR3 runs 13 residues. The CDR3 region is CASSLDLHSFPFF. CDR3 DNA sequence: TGTGCCAGCAGCTTAGATCTGCACTCCTTCCCGTTCTTC.

This clonotype was seen ten or more times. The CDR3 protein is CSALRVGDSSPLHF. The CDR3, as DNA: TGCAGTGCGCTGCGCGTGGGGGATTCTTCACCCCTCCACTTT. The V gene is TRBV20-1, the J gene TRBJ1-6, with D perhaps TRBD1 (5 bases). Trimming took 6 bases from V and 9 from J, leaving 18 bases between them. Germline loops: CDR1 DFQATT, CDR2 SNEGSKA (reference sequence). The CDR3 extends over 14 amino acids.

In its sample, this clonotype was seen many times. The chain joins TRBV4-1 to TRBJ2-1, with TRBD2 matching 8 bases. CDR3 size: 17 residues. J was trimmed by 5 bases and V by 8 bases; bases with no gene match: 17. Per the germline V gene, CDR1 is MGHRA and CDR2 is YSYEKL. The DNA of the CDR3 is TGCGCCAGCGACCCTGGTCCAGGGCTAGCGGGTAACAATGAGCAGTTCTTC. It yields the protein CASDPGPGLAGNNEQFF.

The V call is TRBV6-5, the J call TRBJ2-1; TRBD1 agrees at 7 bases. Trimming cost V 6 bases and J 8 bases; bases outside gene matches: 25. This CDR3 has 19 amino acids. Germline V CDR1 and CDR2: MNHEY, SVGAGI. DNA for the CDR3: TGTGCCAGCAGCTATCCTGGCTCCTGGCGAACAGGGGTAAAGGATGAGCAGTTCTTC. It yields the protein CASSYPGSWRTGVKDEQFF.

In its sample, this clonotype was seen a few times. The chain has TRBV9 and TRBJ1-1; a possible D gene is TRBD1 (5 bases). The ends were cut back, 0 bases at V and 5 bases at J, with 11 bases in the middle. Looked up from germline, CDR1 is SGDLS and CDR2 is YYNGEE. This CDR3 is 14 amino acids long. This CDR3 reads CASSVGQGGTEAFF. As DNA, the CDR3 is TGTGCCAGCAGCGTAGGGCAGGGAGGGACTGAAGCTTTCTTT.

This chain's CDR3 is CSALGTERNEKLFF. The DNA for the CDR3 is TGCAGTGCTCTCGGGACGGAACGAAATGAAAAACTGTTTTTT. The genes are TRBV20-1 and TRBJ1-4; tentatively, D is TRBD1 (5 bases). In germline, CDR1 is DFQATT, CDR2 SNEGSKA (reference sequence). V was cut by 5 bases and J by 5 bases, with 15 bases left in between. The CDR3 length is 14 residues.

This clonotype has a count of ten or more. The chain couples TRBV10-3 to TRBJ2-7; no firm D call. Germline V gene data show CDR1 as ENHRY and CDR2 as SYGVKD. Deletions cut 8 bases from V and 3 bases from J, with 8 bases between. CDR3 size: 11 residues. In DNA form, the CDR3 reads TGTGCCATCGGTGGGAACTACGAGCAGTACTTC. Amino acid sequence: CAIGGNYEQYF.

This clonotype was recorded many times. The DNA for the CDR3 is TGCAGTGCTAGAGATGGGGGGCGGTACAATGAGCAGTTCTTC. This encodes CSARDGGRYNEQFF. The chain couples TRBV20-1 to TRBJ2-1, with D tentatively TRBD1 or TRBD2 (6 bases each). The V end lost 0 bases, the J end lost 4 bases, and 10 bases lay between the germline ends. Germline V lookup: CDR1 DFQATT, CDR2 SNEGSKA (reference sequence). The length of the CDR3 is 14 residues.

There are a few counts of this clonotype. The chain has TRBV11-2 and TRBJ2-7; TRBD2 is a possible D gene (5 bases). This CDR3 comprises 13 residues. V was cut by 1 base and J by 6 bases, with 10 bases left in between. Germline CDR1 SGHAT, CDR2 FQNNGV. The CDR3 sequence is CASSLGGQSEQYF. DNA for the CDR3: TGTGCCAGCAGCTTAGGAGGGCAGAGCGAGCAGTACTTC.

This rearrangement joins TRBV6-5 to TRBJ2-3; TRBD2 matches at 7 bases. V gave up 0 bases and J gave up 4 bases; unmatched junction bases: 13. The CDR3 loop spans 18 amino acids. Germline CDR1 reads MNHEY; CDR2 reads SVGAGI. The CDR3 nucleotides read TGTGCCAGCAGTTACTCGATCGGTGGCGGGGGAGGCTCAGATACGCAGTATTTT. Translation gives CASSYSIGGGGGSDTQYF.

The chain uses TRBV30 and TRBJ1-2; weak D call: TRBD1 (6 bases). Between the trimmed V and J ends, which lost 3 bases and 7 bases, there was a span of 12 bases. The CDR3 consists of 12 residues. Germline assignment: CDR1 GTSNPN and CDR2 SVGIG (reference sequence). CDR3 DNA sequence: TGTGCCTGGAGCACCCACAGGGCTGGCTACACCTTC. Its protein product is CAWSTHRAGYTF.

The chain combines TRBV29-1 with TRBJ1-2, with 10 bases matching TRBD1. This CDR3 has 14 amino acids. Germline-derived CDR1 and CDR2 are SQVTM and ANQGSEA. V trimming: 6 bases; J trimming: 8 bases; junction bases outside the gene matches: 12. Written as DNA, the CDR3 is TGCAGCGTGAGGAAGGACAGGGGGAGTTCAGGCTACACCTTC. Translation: CSVRKDRGSSGYTF.

This sequence joins TRBV5-6 and TRBJ1-2; perhaps TRBD1 as D (5 bases). Trimming took off 5 bases at V and 2 bases at J, with 13 bases between the two ends. Germline V gene lookup returns CDR1 SGHDT and CDR2 YYEEEE. This CDR3 is 14 amino acids long. The DNA for the CDR3 is TGTGCCAGCAGGCAGGGTCCCGTAAACTATGGCTACACCTTC. It yields the protein CASRQGPVNYGYTF.

This clonotype was found many times. The rearrangement joins TRBV7-9 to TRBJ1-6; D gene unclear. The germline V gene has CDR1 SEHNR and CDR2 FQNEAQ (reference sequence). There are 15 residues in the CDR3. Trimming shortened V by 0 bases and J by 7 bases, and 10 bases separated the two germline ends. The CDR3 DNA is TGTGCCAGCAGCTTAGCGATGGGCTCGAATTCACCCCTCCACTTT. It is translated as CASSLAMGSNSPLHF.

This clonotype came up many times. The chain carries TRBV5-6 and TRBJ1-3; D unclear. The CDR3 sequence is 13 residues long. Germline V CDR1 and CDR2: SGHDT, YYEEEE. V shed 0 bases and J shed 2 bases, with 3 bases lying between them. CDR3 coding DNA: TGTGCCAGCAGCTTGGGAGCTGGAAACACCATATATTTT. It is translated as CASSLGAGNTIYF.

This clonotype showed up just a few times. The chain couples TRBV11-2 to TRBJ2-6, with a possible D match to TRBD1 (6 bases). The CDR3 runs to 18 residues. The germline V gene encodes CDR1 SGHAT and CDR2 FQNNGV. V was clipped by 2 bases and J by 0 bases, with 14 bases between them. CDR3 in DNA: TGTGCCAGCAGCTTATCATCGACAGGCAGCTCTGGGGCCAACGTCCTGACTTTC. It yields the protein CASSLSSTGSSGANVLTF. Full variable domain (missing parts from reference TRBV11-2 and TRBJ2-6): EAGVAQSPRYKIIEKRQSVAFWCNPISGHATLYWYQQILGQGPKLLIQFQNNGVVDDSQLPKDRFSAERLKGVDSTLKIQPAKLEDSAVYLCASSLSSTGSSGANVLTFGAGSRLTVL.

This clonotype was observed a few times. The chain links TRBV5-6 to TRBJ2-1, with a tentative D call TRBD2 (5 bases). Per germline, CDR1 SGHDT and CDR2 YYEEEE. V lost 2 bases to trimming and J lost 3 bases, with 15 bases between them. This CDR3 is built from 16 residues. As DNA, the CDR3 is TGTGCCAGCAGCTTCTGGCGGCGAGGGCTCTACAATGAGCAGTTCTTC. Its protein product is CASSFWRRGLYNEQFF.

This clonotype was counted between two and nine times. The chain employs TRBV5-1 and TRBJ2-7; D ambiguous. V gave up 5 bases and J gave up 3 bases, with 12 bases separating them. The germline CDR1 and CDR2 sequences are SGHRS and YFSETQ. This CDR3 contains 13 residues. The CDR3 DNA is TGCGCCAGCAGATATGACAATGACTACGAGCAGTACTTC. It is translated as CASRYDNDYEQYF. The variable domain in full, with the rest retrieved from reference TRBV5-1 and TRBJ2-7, is KAGVTQTPRYLIKTRGQQVTLSCSPISGHRSVSWYQQTPGQGLQFLFEYFSETQRNKGNFPGRFSGRQFSNSRSEMNVSTLELGDSALYLCASRYDNDYEQYFGPGTRLTVT.

The V and J genes are TRBV11-3 and TRBJ2-1, with TRBD1 matching over 7 bases. The V segment lost 0 bases and the J segment 9 bases; nucleotides outside the gene matches: 5. CDR1 is SGHNT, CDR2 YENEEA, per germline. The CDR3 extends over 14 amino acids. The CDR3 DNA follows: TGTGCCAGCAGCTTAGAACAGGGGTCAGGTGAGCAGTTCTTC. Its protein product is CASSLEQGSGEQFF.

At least ten counts were recorded for this clonotype. The gene calls are TRBV29-1 and TRBJ2-1; TRBD1 is a possible D gene (6 bases). The CDR3 has 14 residues. V was shortened by 8 bases and J by 0 bases, with 14 bases between the two germline ends. Germline values: CDR1 SQVTM, CDR2 ANQGSEA. CDR3 in amino acids: CSLAPDSSYNEQFF. The CDR3, as DNA: TGCAGCCTTGCCCCGGACAGCTCCTACAATGAGCAGTTCTTC.

This chain's CDR3 is CASSFSGQGNSPLHF. The CDR3 bases are TGTGCCAGCAGCTTCTCGGGACAGGGAAATTCACCCCTCCACTTT. The chain uses TRBV11-2 and TRBJ1-6, with 9 bases lining up with TRBD1. V lost 3 bases, J lost 7 bases, and 4 bases stayed unmatched. This CDR3 contains 15 residues. CDR1 is SGHAT and CDR2 is FQNNGV in the germline V gene.

The chain recombines TRBV20-1 with TRBJ2-1; a possible D gene is TRBD2 (6 bases). Between the trimmed V and J ends, which lost 0 bases and 2 bases, there was a span of 14 bases. The length of the CDR3 is 16 residues. CDR1 and CDR2 (germline): DFQATT, SNEGSKA (reference sequence). This chain's CDR3 is CSAREVSGATYNEQFF. The DNA of the CDR3 is TGCAGTGCTAGAGAAGTTAGCGGCGCGACCTACAATGAGCAGTTCTTC.

The V call is TRBV12-3 or TRBV12-4, the J call TRBJ2-5; D is unresolved. The V end was cut by 6 bases, the J end by 2 bases, with 7 bases between. The CDR3 spans 12 residues. The DNA for the CDR3 is TGTGCCAGCAGAAATGATCAAGAGACCCAGTACTTC. Translating gives CASRNDQETQYF.

In its sample, this clonotype was seen a few times. The J gene is TRBJ2-3, the V gene TRBV20-1, with TRBD2 matching 10 bases. With V trimmed by 7 bases and J by 2 bases, 6 bases remained unmatched. There are 14 residues in the CDR3. CDR1 DFQATT and CDR2 SNEGSKA come from the germline V gene (reference sequence). Written as DNA, the CDR3 is TGCAGTGTCCTAGCGGGAGTTGCCACAGATACGCAGTATTTT. Protein sequence: CSVLAGVATDTQYF.

This clonotype was seen a handful of times. V usage is TRBV7-8 and J usage is TRBJ2-2, with TRBD2 identical over 8 bases. V gave up 5 bases and J gave up 5 bases; unmatched junction bases: 16. The germline gives CDR1 SGHVS, CDR2 FQNEAQ. The CDR3 extends over 18 amino acids. CDR3 sequence (DNA): TGTGCCAGCAGCCTTAGGGTCGTCGGGGGGGCTCGTACCGGGGAGCTGTTTTTT. This encodes CASSLRVVGGARTGELFF. Looking up the rest from reference TRBV7-8 and TRBJ2-2 gives the full variable domain: GAGVSQSPRYKVAKRGQDVALRCDPISGHVSLFWYQQALGQGPEFLTYFQNEAQLDKSGLPSDRFFAERPEGSVSTLKIQRTQQEDSAVYLCASSLRVVGGARTGELFFGEGSRLTVL.

This clonotype was observed many times. The rearrangement uses TRBV6-2 or TRBV6-3 and TRBJ1-1; weak D call: TRBD1 (5 bases). The V and J ends lost 4 bases and 7 bases respectively, with 10 bases between them. The CDR3 loop spans 12 amino acids. Germline lookup yields CDR1 MNHEY and CDR2 SVGEGT. CDR3 coding DNA: TGTGCCAGCAGTTCTAAGAGGGGTGAAGCTTTCTTT. Residues: CASSSKRGEAFF.

This sequence joins TRBV6-1 and TRBJ1-2; 7 nucleotides agree with TRBD1. With 3 bases clipped from V and 0 bases from J, the junction kept 13 bases outside the gene matches. Germline V lookup: CDR1 MNHNS, CDR2 SASEGT. This CDR3 has 18 amino acids. DNA for the CDR3: TGTGCCAGCAGTGATTGGACAGGCGGACCATTAGCTAACTATGGCTACACCTTC. It specifies CASSDWTGGPLANYGYTF.

Many counts were recorded for this clonotype. The chain's CDR3 is CASSPGTSRGTQYF. The DNA for the CDR3 is TGCGCCAGCAGCCCTGGGACTAGCAGGGGGACCCAGTACTTC. The chain combines TRBV5-1 with TRBJ2-5; TRBD2 agrees at 9 bases. CDR1 and CDR2 from the germline V gene are SGHRS and YFSETQ. The V gene end was trimmed by 4 bases and the J gene end by 7 bases; junction bases not matched to a gene: 8. This CDR3 has 14 residues.

In this sample, this clonotype turned up a few times. The chain is built from TRBV19 and TRBJ2-6; D not certain. The ends were cut back, 6 bases at V and 0 bases at J, with 9 bases in the middle. There are 15 residues in the CDR3. Germline CDR1 and CDR2: LNHDA and SQIVND (reference sequence). The CDR3 DNA is TGTGCCAGTAGGGTACAGCACTCTGGGGCCAACGTCCTGACTTTC. This codes for CASRVQHSGANVLTF. Variable domain in full (rest from reference TRBV19 and TRBJ2-6): DGGITQSPKYLFRKEGQNVTLSCEQNLNHDAMYWYRQDPGQGLRLIYYSQIVNDFQKGDIAEGYSVSREKKESFPLTVTSAQKNPTAFYLCASRVQHSGANVLTFGAGSRLTVL.

This chain joins TRBV14 and TRBJ1-1, with a tentative D call TRBD1 (6 bases). Germline values: CDR1 SGHDN, CDR2 FVKESK. This CDR3 region has 14 residues. Trimming removed 0 bases from V and 6 bases from J, with 11 bases in between. CDR3 DNA: TGTGCCAGCAGCCAAGACGGGGGCAGCGCTGAAGCTTTCTTT. This sequence encodes CASSQDGGSAEAFF.